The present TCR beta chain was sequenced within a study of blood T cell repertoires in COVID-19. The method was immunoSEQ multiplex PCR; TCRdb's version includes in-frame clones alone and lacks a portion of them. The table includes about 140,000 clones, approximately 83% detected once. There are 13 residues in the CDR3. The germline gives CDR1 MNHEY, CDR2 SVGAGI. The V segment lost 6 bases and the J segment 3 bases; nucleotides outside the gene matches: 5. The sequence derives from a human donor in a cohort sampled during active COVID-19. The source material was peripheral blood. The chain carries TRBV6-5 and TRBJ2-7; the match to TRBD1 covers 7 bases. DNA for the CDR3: TGTGCCAGCAGCTCCGGGACAGTCTACGAGCAGTACTTC. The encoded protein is CASSSGTVYEQYF.